This T cell receptor (beta chain) was identified in a study of cytomegalovirus exposure and HLA in healthy donors. In the case of this clone: Its antigen is not identified.

Per the germline V gene, CDR1 is SGHRS and CDR2 is YFSETQ. The germline V and J ends were trimmed by 0 bases and 2 bases, with 6 bases remaining between them. There are 14 residues in the CDR3. PCR amplification relied on 60 Vbeta primers (plus 13 Jbeta primers). Measured with immunoSEQ multiplex PCR; TCRdb has only the in-frame clones, and not every one. Its clone listing holds approximately 120,000 clones. General study findings and limits: An observed cluster of highly shared sequence variants was recorded as a likely sequencing artifact. Cytomegalovirus association was listed for 164 TCR beta chains.

The sample consisted of PBMCs. The V gene is TRBV5-1, the J gene TRBJ1-5; D gene uncertain. This receptor was identified in a man in his forties or fifties in good health and CMV-seronegative. In nucleotides, the CDR3 is TGCGCCAGCAGCTTGGAAGGAGGCAATCAGCCCCAGCATTTT. This codes for CASSLEGGNQPQHF.